The 17 T cell receptor beta chains below all came from one sample that was sequenced in a study of blood T cell repertoires in COVID-19. Profiling relied on immunoSEQ multiplex PCR, and the TCRdb table lists in-frame clones only, not all of them. The table lists some 210,000 clones, approximately 84% of them singletons. The sequenced sample was peripheral blood. The receptors were sampled from a woman aged 45 to 65 with active or convalescent COVID-19.

The V and J genes are TRBV6-1 and TRBJ1-1, with D possibly TRBD1 on 6 matching bases. The CDR3 consists of 15 residues. Trimming left V 3 bases short and J 6 bases short, with 17 bases between. CDR1 is MNHNS, CDR2 SASEGT, per germline. The CDR3 reads CASSDWSFRGAEAFF. CDR3 in DNA: TGTGCCAGCAGTGATTGGTCCTTCAGGGGAGCTGAAGCTTTCTTT.

This chain connects TRBV6-4 to TRBJ2-2; D might be TRBD2 (6 bases). This CDR3 is 16 amino acids long. The V gene lost 6 bases and the J gene lost 4 bases, with 18 bases spanning the gap. Germline V gene lookup returns CDR1 MRHNA and CDR2 SNTAGT. The chain's CDR3 is CASSPVTGEPTGELFF. CDR3 nucleotide sequence: TGTGCCAGCAGCCCCGTAACGGGAGAGCCCACCGGGGAGCTGTTTTTT.

The rearrangement joins TRBV19 to TRBJ1-5, with 8 bases aligning to TRBD1. The CDR3 is 15 amino acids. CDR1 and CDR2 from the germline V gene are LNHDA and SQIVND (reference sequence). The junction had 6 bases not matched to a gene; V was cut back by 2 bases and J by 6 bases. CDR3 sequence: CASSISRGQSQPQHF. The DNA for the CDR3 is TGTGCCAGTAGTATATCCAGGGGGCAGAGTCAGCCCCAGCATTTT. The full variable domain, rest sourced from reference TRBV19 and TRBJ1-5, is DGGITQSPKYLFRKEGQNVTLSCEQNLNHDAMYWYRQDPGQGLRLIYYSQIVNDFQKGDIAEGYSVSREKKESFPLTVTSAQKNPTAFYLCASSISRGQSQPQHFGDGTRLSIL.

This clone was detected once. This chain uses TRBV5-1 with TRBJ2-3; TRBD1 aligns across 7 bases. J was trimmed by 4 bases and V by 3 bases; bases with no gene match: 5. The CDR3 consists of 14 residues. CDR1 and CDR2 (germline): SGHRS, YFSETQ. CDR3: CASSSGQPSDTQYF. The DNA for the CDR3 is TGCGCCAGCAGCTCGGGACAGCCATCAGATACGCAGTATTTT.

Remarks on this clone: Other nucleotide sequences from this sample produce the same CDR3. The V call is TRBV5-4, the J call TRBJ1-3; D may be TRBD1 (6 bases). There are 14 residues in the CDR3. CDR1 SGHNT and CDR2 YYREEE come from the germline V gene (reference sequence). The V and J ends lost 4 bases and 5 bases respectively, with 13 bases between them. The CDR3 is CASSLQGTRNTIYF. The CDR3 DNA sequence: TGTGCCAGCAGCCTACAGGGTACAAGAAACACCATATATTTT.

The gene calls are TRBV18 and TRBJ2-2; D unclear. Trimming took 3 bases from V and 1 from J, leaving 3 bases between them. The CDR3 loop spans 13 amino acids. CDR1 is KGHSH, CDR2 LQKENI, per germline. CDR3 bases: TGTGCCAGCTCACCCCAGAACACCGGGGAGCTGTTTTTT. Its translation: CASSPQNTGELFF.

The rearrangement links TRBV12-5 to TRBJ2-2; D is perhaps TRBD2 (5 bases). Deletions cut 11 bases from V and 1 base from J, with 8 bases between. The CDR3 runs 12 residues. The germline V gene has CDR1 LGHNT and CDR2 FRNRAP. This CDR3 reads CAGSGNTGELFF. In DNA, the CDR3 is TGTGCTGGGAGCGGGAACACCGGGGAGCTGTTTTTT.

The CDR3 nucleotides are TGTGCCAGCAGCCAAGAAATAACTAGCGGAGGCGCTCCCTACGAGCAGTACTTC. As protein: CASSQEITSGGAPYEQYF. The chain is built from TRBV4-2 and TRBJ2-7, with 8 nucleotides matching TRBD2. This CDR3 comprises 18 residues. Per germline, CDR1 LGHNA and CDR2 YNFKEQ. The trim removed 0 bases at V and 2 bases at J, leaving 12 bases unmatched.

V and J are TRBV7-3 and TRBJ2-5; weak D call: TRBD2 (5 bases). Germline CDR1 SGHTA, CDR2 FQGTGA. V was shortened by 3 bases and J by 1 base, with 9 bases between the two germline ends. The CDR3 totals 14 residues. CDR3 DNA sequence: TGTGCCAGCAGCTTGAGCGGACCCCAAGAGACCCAGTACTTC. Translation: CASSLSGPQETQYF.

V is TRBV18 and J is TRBJ1-3, with TRBD1 as a possible D gene (5 bases). V was shortened by 1 base and J by 2 bases, with 9 bases between the two germline ends. The CDR3 is made up of 15 amino acids. From germline, CDR1 is KGHSH and CDR2 LQKENI. As DNA, the CDR3 is TGTGCCAGCTCACCACAGTTCAGGGCTGGAAACACCATATATTTT. It encodes CASSPQFRAGNTIYF.

This clone has just one count. V and J are TRBV2 and TRBJ2-7, with D possibly being TRBD2 (6 bases). In germline, CDR1 is SNHLY, CDR2 FYNNEI. The V end lost 8 bases, the J end lost 0 bases, and 14 bases lay between the germline ends. CDR3 size: 14 residues. The CDR3 is CASDGGLSSYEQYF. CDR3 bases: TGTGCCAGCGATGGAGGGTTGAGCTCCTACGAGCAGTACTTC.

V is TRBV12-5 and J is TRBJ1-1; 9 bases match TRBD1. Trimming cost V 5 bases and J 7 bases; bases outside gene matches: 2. This CDR3 spans 12 amino acids. Germline CDR1 and CDR2: LGHNT and FRNRAP. The CDR3 loop is CASGQDRGEAFF. The CDR3 DNA sequence: TGTGCTAGTGGTCAGGACAGGGGTGAAGCTTTCTTT.

The chain recombines TRBV6-5 with TRBJ2-2, with no clear D. This CDR3 spans 14 amino acids. V lost 9 bases and J lost 3, with 14 bases in between. Germline CDR1 reads MNHEY; CDR2 reads SVGAGI. The CDR3 is CASRRSDDTGELFF. The CDR3 region has the DNA TGTGCCAGTCGGCGGAGCGACGACACCGGGGAGCTGTTTTTT.

V usage is TRBV6-5 and J usage is TRBJ1-1; the D is unclear. Per germline, CDR1 MNHEY and CDR2 SVGAGI. The CDR3 spans 15 residues. V was shortened by 8 bases and J by 1 base, with 17 bases between the two germline ends. This CDR3 reads CASYQVAGGNTEAFF. The CDR3 region has the DNA TGTGCCAGCTATCAAGTGGCAGGAGGGAACACTGAAGCTTTCTTT.

The rearrangement joins TRBV21-1 to TRBJ1-5. TRBV21-1 is annotated as a pseudogene. The CDR3 is made up of 16 amino acids. CDR3 nucleotide sequence: TGTGCCAGCAGCAATGGGGGGAGATATAGCAATCAGCCCCAGCATTTT. Translation: CASSNGGRYSNQPQHF.

The rearrangement joins TRBV18 to TRBJ2-4; D unresolved. Germline V gene data show CDR1 as KGHSH and CDR2 as LQKENI. The length of the CDR3 is 14 residues. V was cut by 3 bases and J by 1 base, with 7 bases left in between. The CDR3 here is CASSPEQAKNIQYF. CDR3 nucleotides: TGTGCCAGCTCACCGGAGCAGGCCAAAAACATTCAGTACTTC.

The rearrangement uses TRBV9 and TRBJ1-4; a weak D match, TRBD1 (5 bases). CDR1 and CDR2 from the germline V gene are SGDLS and YYNGEE. The CDR3 runs 17 residues. V shed 2 bases and J shed 2 bases, with 16 bases lying between them. This CDR3 reads CASSVEDTRGTNEKLFF. As DNA, the CDR3 is TGTGCCAGCAGCGTGGAAGACACTCGGGGGACTAATGAAAAACTGTTTTTT. Based on the CDR3 plus reference TRBV9 and TRBJ1-4, the full variable domain is DSGVTQTPKHLITATGQRVTLRCSPRSGDLSVYWYQQSLDQGLQFLIQYYNGEERAKGNILERFSAQQFPDLHSELNLSSLELGDSALYFCASSVEDTRGTNEKLFFGSGTQLSVL.